One sample yielded the 12 T cell receptor beta chains listed below, sequenced in a study of shared T cell receptors in the human thymus. Method: immunoSEQ multiplex PCR; TCRdb's copy keeps in-frame clones and lacks some. The data hold more than 550,000 clones, with approximately 83% observed a single time. This sample was shared with a second study, whose subject was human thymus T cells.

Sequenced input: thymocytes. The source of these receptors is a girl under two years old with a congenital heart defect.

V is TRBV25-1 and J is TRBJ1-1; 8 positions match TRBD1. Germline CDR1 reads MGHDK; CDR2 reads SYGVNS. The CDR3 is made up of 15 amino acids. V shed 3 bases and J 6 bases; nucleotides not matched to a gene: 9. Here the CDR3 reads CASSDERTGTAEAFF. CDR3 in DNA: TGTGCCAGCAGTGACGAAAGGACAGGGACGGCTGAAGCTTTCTTT. The complete variable domain, with remaining parts taken from reference TRBV25-1 and TRBJ1-1, reads EADIYQTPRYLVIGTGKKITLECSQTMGHDKMYWYQQDPGMELHLIHYSYGVNSTEKGDLSSESTVSRIRTEHFPLTLESARPSHTSQYLCASSDERTGTAEAFFGQGTRLTVV.

The gene calls are TRBV9 and TRBJ1-2, with D unclear. Trimming cost V 0 bases and J 5 bases, with 5 bases left between them. Germline assignment: CDR1 SGDLS and CDR2 YYNGEE. There are 12 residues in the CDR3. The CDR3 protein is CASSVAGYGYTF. CDR3 bases: TGTGCCAGCAGCGTAGCCGGGTATGGCTACACCTTC.

The chain has TRBV7-9 and TRBJ2-3; D perhaps matches TRBD1 (6 bases). CDR1 and CDR2 from the germline V gene are SEHNR and FQNEAQ (reference sequence). CDR3 size: 14 residues. Trimming cost V 5 bases and J 6 bases, with 15 bases left between them. The chain's CDR3 is CASSTYRDGDTQYF. The CDR3 DNA reads as TGTGCCAGCAGCACTTACAGGGATGGGGATACGCAGTATTTT.

The chain links TRBV7-9 to TRBJ1-5, with D hard to call. The CDR3 covers 14 residues. The V and J ends lost 5 bases and 0 bases respectively, with 8 bases between them. Germline CDR1 SEHNR, CDR2 FQNEAQ (reference sequence). The CDR3 DNA is TGTGCCAGCAGCGAGTCTTATAGCAATCAGCCCCAGCATTTT. Its translation is CASSESYSNQPQHF.

The rearrangement uses TRBV15 and TRBJ2-7, with D possibly TRBD1 on 6 matching bases. This CDR3 spans 15 amino acids. V lost 3 bases and J 3 bases, leaving 15 bases between the germline ends. CDR1 and CDR2 from the germline V gene are LNHNV and YYDKDF (reference sequence). CDR3 DNA: TGTGCCACCAGCAGGGACCGGGACACGGGCTACGAGCAGTACTTC. This encodes CATSRDRDTGYEQYF. Full variable domain (remainder filled in from reference TRBV15 and TRBJ2-7): DAMVIQNPRYQVTQFGKPVTLSCSQTLNHNVMYWYQQKSSQAPKLLFHYYDKDFNNEADTPDNFQSRRPNTSFCFLDIRSPGLGDTAMYLCATSRDRDTGYEQYFGPGTRLTVT.

The rearrangement joins TRBV7-6 to TRBJ2-1, with 12 nucleotides matching TRBD2. CDR3 length: 19 residues. The germline V gene has CDR1 SGHVS and CDR2 FNYEAQ. Trimming took 2 bases from V and 5 from J; bases not matched to a gene: 13. This CDR3 reads CASSLRDRTSGGSHNEQFF. The DNA of the CDR3 is TGTGCCAGCAGCTTAAGGGACCGCACTAGCGGGGGGTCCCACAATGAGCAGTTCTTC. The full variable domain, completed using reference TRBV7-6 and TRBJ2-1, is GAGVSQSPRYKVTKRGQDVALRCDPISGHVSLYWYRQALGQGPEFLTYFNYEAQQDKSGLPNDRFSAERPEGSISTLTIQRTEQRDSAMYRCASSLRDRTSGGSHNEQFFGPGTRLTVL.

This rearrangement joins TRBV4-1 to TRBJ2-1; 16 bases are a match to TRBD2. Germline V lookup: CDR1 MGHRA, CDR2 YSYEKL. The CDR3 loop spans 22 amino acids. Unmatched junction bases numbered 13, after V lost 0 bases and J lost 2 bases. CDR3 in DNA: TGCGCCAGCAGCCAAGATAAGGGACTAGCGGGGGGGCCCCATTCCCCCTACAATGAGCAGTTCTTC. Its translation is CASSQDKGLAGGPHSPYNEQFF.

The chain uses TRBV4-3 and TRBJ1-3, with D perhaps TRBD1 (5 bases). Germline assignment: CDR1 LGHNA and CDR2 YSLEER. The CDR3 runs 15 residues. Trimming pared 0 bases from V and 4 bases from J, leaving 10 bases between. DNA for the CDR3: TGCGCCAGCAGCCAAGAAGGGGTGAGGGGAAACACCATATATTTT. Its protein product is CASSQEGVRGNTIYF.

The rearrangement joins TRBV5-4 to TRBJ1-6, with D perhaps TRBD1 (5 bases). The V gene lost 0 bases and the J gene lost 12 bases, with 19 bases spanning the gap. The CDR3 has 16 residues. The germline gives CDR1 SGHNT, CDR2 YYREEE (reference sequence). CDR3: CASSLVKSGFGGPLHF. CDR3 DNA: TGTGCCAGCAGCTTGGTCAAGTCGGGCTTCGGGGGACCCCTCCACTTT.

The sample holds a few counts of this clone. The chain couples TRBV7-9 to TRBJ2-3; 8 bases are shared with TRBD1. Germline loops: CDR1 SEHNR, CDR2 FQNEAQ (reference sequence). Unmatched junction bases numbered 8, after V lost 4 bases and J lost 2 bases. The CDR3 sequence is 16 residues long. CDR3 sequence: CASSSGQGPATDTQYF. CDR3 DNA sequence: TGTGCCAGCAGCTCCGGACAGGGACCGGCCACAGATACGCAGTATTTT.

The chain combines TRBV27 with TRBJ2-5; D ambiguous. CDR1 MNHEY and CDR2 SMNVEV come from the germline V gene (reference sequence). V was pared by 0 bases and J by 3 bases, with 11 bases between. This CDR3 contains 15 residues. The CDR3 is CASSLSEEEKETQYF. The CDR3 nucleotides are TGTGCCAGCAGTTTATCGGAAGAGGAAAAAGAGACCCAGTACTTC.

This sequence joins TRBV27 and TRBJ2-4; 11 bases are shared with TRBD2. The germline CDR1 and CDR2 sequences are MNHEY and SMNVEV (reference sequence). This CDR3 has 18 residues. The ends lost 5 bases at V and 1 base at J; junction bases unmatched: 10. The CDR3 coding sequence is TGTGCCAGCAGTACTATAGCGGGGGGGCAGTCGGCCAAAAACATTCAGTACTTC. Its protein product is CASSTIAGGQSAKNIQYF.